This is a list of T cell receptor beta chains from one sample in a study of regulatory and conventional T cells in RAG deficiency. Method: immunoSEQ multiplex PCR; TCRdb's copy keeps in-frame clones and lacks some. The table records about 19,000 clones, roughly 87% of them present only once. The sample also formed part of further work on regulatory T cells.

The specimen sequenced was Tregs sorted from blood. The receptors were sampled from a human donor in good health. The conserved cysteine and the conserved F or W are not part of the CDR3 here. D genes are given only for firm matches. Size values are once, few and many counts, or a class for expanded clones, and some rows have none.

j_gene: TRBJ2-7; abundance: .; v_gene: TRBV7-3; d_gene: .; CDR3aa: ASSLTLSSDEQY
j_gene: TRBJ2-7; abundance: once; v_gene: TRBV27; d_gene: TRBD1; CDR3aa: ASSRDPGQGSYEQY
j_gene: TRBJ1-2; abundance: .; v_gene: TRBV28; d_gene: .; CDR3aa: ASSPGPGYT
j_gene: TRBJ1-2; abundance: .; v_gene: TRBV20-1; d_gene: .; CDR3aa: SAAGYYGYT
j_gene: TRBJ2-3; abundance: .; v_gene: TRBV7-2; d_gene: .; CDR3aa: ASSLRRDTQY
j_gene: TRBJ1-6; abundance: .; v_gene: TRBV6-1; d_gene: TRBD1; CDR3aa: ASSGQGMSYNSPLH
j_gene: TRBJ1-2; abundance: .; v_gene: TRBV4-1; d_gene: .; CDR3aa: ASSQVPEVFNYGYT
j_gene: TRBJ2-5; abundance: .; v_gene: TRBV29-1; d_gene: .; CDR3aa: SVVRAPETQY
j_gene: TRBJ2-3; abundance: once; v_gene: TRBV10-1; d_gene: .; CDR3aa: ASSEARASGTDTQY
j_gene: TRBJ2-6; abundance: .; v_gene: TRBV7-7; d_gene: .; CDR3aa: ASSPAPGTSGANVLT
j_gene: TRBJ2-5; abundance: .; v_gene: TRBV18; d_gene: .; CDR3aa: ASSPLESGARTQY
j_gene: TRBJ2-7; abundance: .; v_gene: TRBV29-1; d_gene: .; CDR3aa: SVLGVYEQY
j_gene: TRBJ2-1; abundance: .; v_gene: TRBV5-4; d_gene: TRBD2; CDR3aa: ASSLGTSGRANEQF
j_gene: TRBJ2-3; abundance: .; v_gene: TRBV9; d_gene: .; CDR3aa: ASSATGGDTQY
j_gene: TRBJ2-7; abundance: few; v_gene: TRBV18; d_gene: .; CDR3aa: ASSPRAQGSYEQY